Below, 16 T cell receptor beta chains from the same sample are listed, as sequenced in a study of shared clonotypes between healthy human individuals. Libraries were prepared by immunoSEQ multiplex PCR; TCRdb keeps only in-frame clonotypes and omits some of them. Here the sample spans millions of clones, 80% to 95% being singletons. The material sequenced was naive CD4+ T cells from PBMCs. Regarding subset: CD45RA+ positively selected. The receptors were gathered from a man between 18 and 29 years old in good health. Some clones in this sample may be carry-over from other donors' samples.

The genes are TRBV7-2 and TRBJ2-7, with 9 bases identical to TRBD2. Germline V lookup: CDR1 SGHTA, CDR2 FQGNSA. The CDR3 runs 17 residues. V was pared by 4 bases and J by 3 bases, with 13 bases of the junction left unmatched. The chain's CDR3 is CASSSPSGGRGYYEQYF. For the CDR3, the DNA is TGTGCCAGCAGCTCCCCATCGGGCGGGAGGGGGTACTACGAGCAGTACTTC.

This clone was recorded only once. CDR3 region: CASSLTVGSTGELFF. The DNA of the CDR3 is TGTGCCAGCAGTTTAACCGTGGGGAGCACCGGGGAGCTGTTTTTT. V usage is TRBV27 and J usage is TRBJ2-2; TRBD2 is a possible D gene (5 bases). CDR1 MNHEY and CDR2 SMNVEV come from the germline V gene (reference sequence). V lost 2 bases, J lost 4 bases, and 11 bases lay in between. The CDR3 runs 15 residues.

This chain joins TRBV11-2 and TRBJ2-5; D remains unclear. Trimming removed 5 bases at V and 2 bases at J, with 9 bases between. This CDR3 has 13 residues. From germline, CDR1 is SGHAT and CDR2 FQNNGV. The CDR3 region is CASSGRRQETQYF. The CDR3, as DNA: TGTGCCAGCAGCGGGCGCAGGCAAGAGACCCAGTACTTC.

The V call is TRBV7-8, the J call TRBJ1-5, with D possibly being TRBD1 (5 bases). Germline V gene data show CDR1 as SGHVS and CDR2 as FQNEAQ. Trimming removed 4 bases at V and 5 bases at J, with 18 bases between. This CDR3 has 16 residues. CDR3 coding DNA: TGTGCCAGCAGCTCTCGGCCAGAAAGGGGCCATCAGCCCCAGCATTTT. It translates to CASSSRPERGHQPQHF.

This clone came up a few times. The chain uses TRBV2 and TRBJ1-1; weak D call: TRBD1 (6 bases). Germline CDR1 SNHLY, CDR2 FYNNEI. V dropped 6 bases and J dropped 1 base, with 9 bases sitting between them. CDR3 size: 13 residues. DNA of the CDR3: TGTGCCAGCAGGGGGGACAAGAACACTGAAGCTTTCTTT. Translating gives CASRGDKNTEAFF.

A few counts support this clone. This CDR3 is also generated by other DNA sequences in the sample. The chain is built from TRBV29-1 and TRBJ1-1; D unclear. The germline V gene encodes CDR1 SQVTM and CDR2 ANQGSEA. Trimming pared 3 bases from V and 0 bases from J, leaving 8 bases between. The CDR3 extends over 13 amino acids. CDR3 sequence reads: CSVERDMNTEAFF. The DNA of the CDR3 is TGCAGCGTTGAGCGAGACATGAACACTGAAGCTTTCTTT. The whole variable domain, remainder taken from reference TRBV29-1 and TRBJ1-1, is SAVISQKPSRDICQRGTSLTIQCQVDSQVTMMFWYRQQPGQSLTLIATANQGSEATYESGFVIDKFPISRPNLTFSTLTVSNMSPEDSSIYLCSVERDMNTEAFFGQGTRLTVV.

The J gene is TRBJ2-1, the V gene TRBV15; 8 nucleotides line up with TRBD1. V lost 1 base to trimming and J lost 7 bases; unmatched junction nucleotides: 6. The germline V gene encodes CDR1 LNHNV and CDR2 YYDKDF (reference sequence). The CDR3 spans 15 residues. The CDR3 DNA reads TGTGCCACCAGCAGAGGACAGGGGTTCTTAAATGAGCAGTTCTTC. Translation: CATSRGQGFLNEQFF.

The J gene is TRBJ2-5, the V gene TRBV5-4, with 9 bases matching TRBD2. This CDR3 is 15 amino acids long. CDR1 and CDR2 (germline): SGHNT, YYREEE (reference sequence). V lost 5 bases, J lost 4 bases, and 9 bases stayed unmatched. The CDR3 bases are TGTGCCAGCAGACCGATAGCGGGAGTGGCAGAGACCCAGTACTTC. It specifies CASRPIAGVAETQYF.

The chain uses TRBV29-1 and TRBJ1-2; 7 bases line up with TRBD1. The CDR3 is 12 residues long. The germline V gene encodes CDR1 SQVTM and CDR2 ANQGSEA. V was pared by 1 base and J by 9 bases, with 5 bases of the junction left unmatched. CDR3 region: CSVEGQGVRYTF. DNA for the CDR3: TGCAGCGTTGAAGGGCAGGGGGTACGCTACACCTTC.

The CDR3 DNA is TGTGCCAGCAGCTTAGGGGCCCGAGGGACCGGGGAGCTGTTTTTT. Protein sequence: CASSLGARGTGELFF. This rearrangement joins TRBV5-4 to TRBJ2-2, with D perhaps TRBD1 or TRBD2 (5 bases each). The germline V gene encodes CDR1 SGHNT and CDR2 YYREEE (reference sequence). The CDR3 is 15 amino acids. Between the trimmed V and J ends, which lost 2 bases and 5 bases, there was a span of 13 bases.

In this sample, this clone turned up once. V and J are TRBV9 and TRBJ1-1; 7 bases are a match to TRBD1. This CDR3 has 15 residues. Looked up from germline, CDR1 is SGDLS and CDR2 is YYNGEE. Trimming removed 3 bases from V and 4 bases from J; junction bases left unmatched: 9. The CDR3 DNA follows: TGTGCCAGCAGCGGAAGACAGGGTTGGGGCACTGAAGCTTTCTTT. Translation gives CASSGRQGWGTEAFF.

The chain links TRBV7-2 to TRBJ2-3; no firm D call. Germline V gene data show CDR1 as SGHTA and CDR2 as FQGNSA. The length of the CDR3 is 15 residues. Deletions cut 2 bases from V and 2 bases from J, with 11 bases between. The CDR3 sequence is CASSLFSGYTDTQYF. CDR3 DNA: TGTGCCAGCAGCTTATTCTCTGGATACACAGATACGCAGTATTTT.

The chain is built from TRBV5-1 and TRBJ2-5, with no clear D. Trimming removed 5 bases at V and 5 bases at J, with 7 bases between. Per the germline V gene, CDR1 is SGHRS and CDR2 is YFSETQ. The CDR3 consists of 11 residues. The CDR3 sequence: CASRVVETQYF. The CDR3, as DNA: TGCGCCAGCAGGGTTGTCGAGACCCAGTACTTC.

The rearrangement links TRBV21-1 to TRBJ1-5. TRBV21-1 is a pseudogene segment. There are 19 residues in the CDR3. Here the CDR3 DNA reads TGTGCCAGCAGCAAAGATCGAGGGGTCCAGATTCACCAGAATCAGCCCCAGCATTTT. Its translation: CASSKDRGVQIHQNQPQHF.

As for this clone: Distinct nucleotide sequences in the sample also encode this CDR3. The rearrangement joins TRBV7-3 to TRBJ2-1; TRBD1 matches 7 bases. This CDR3 spans 16 amino acids. Trimming took 1 base from V and 0 from J; bases not matched to a gene: 3. Germline V gene sequence: CDR1 SGHTA, CDR2 FQGTGA. The CDR3 protein is CASSLRGGLSYNEQFF. In DNA form, the CDR3 reads TGTGCCAGCAGCTTAAGAGGGGGCCTCTCCTACAATGAGCAGTTCTTC.

This rearrangement joins TRBV4-1 to TRBJ1-3, with 9 bases matching TRBD1. The germline V gene encodes CDR1 MGHRA and CDR2 YSYEKL. There are 16 residues in the CDR3. J gave up 7 bases and V 3 bases, and 10 bases lay outside the gene matches. As DNA, the CDR3 is TGCGCCAGCAGCCAGGTGGACAGGGGATTTGGGAACACCATATATTTT. It encodes CASSQVDRGFGNTIYF.